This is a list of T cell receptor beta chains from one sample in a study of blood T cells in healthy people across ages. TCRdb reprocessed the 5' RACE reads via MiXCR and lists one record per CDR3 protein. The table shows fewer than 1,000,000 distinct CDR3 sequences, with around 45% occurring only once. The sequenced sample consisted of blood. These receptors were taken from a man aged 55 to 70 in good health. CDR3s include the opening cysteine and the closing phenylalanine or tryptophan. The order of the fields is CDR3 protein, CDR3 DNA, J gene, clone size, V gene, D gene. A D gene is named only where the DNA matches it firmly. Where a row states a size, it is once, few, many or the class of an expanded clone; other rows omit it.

CASSHPREGASYEQYF	TGTGCCAGCAGCCATCCCCGGGAGGGTGCATCCTACGAGCAGTACTTC	TRBJ2-7	NA	TRBV9	TRBD2
CSARDPLAGGPSTTQYF	TGCAGTGCTAGAGATCCGCTAGCGGGCGGACCTAGTACGACCCAGTACTTC	TRBJ2-5	NA	TRBV20-1	TRBD2
CASSLSQKPVYGYTF	TGTGCCAGCAGTTTGTCACAGAAACCAGTCTATGGCTACACCTTC	TRBJ1-2	few	TRBV12-3/TRBV12-4	NA
CASSFSRDRVDNEQFF	TGTGCCAGCAGCTTCTCGCGGGACAGGGTAGATAATGAGCAGTTCTTC	TRBJ2-1	few	TRBV5-6	TRBD1
CASSQEGTVAKNIQYF	TGCGCCAGCAGCCAAGAAGGAACCGTAGCCAAAAACATTCAGTACTTC	TRBJ2-4	few	TRBV4-1	NA
CASSSGSPMLEQYF	TGTGCCAGCAGCTCGGGATCCCCGATGTTGGAGCAGTACTTC	TRBJ2-7	NA	TRBV5-6	NA
CAISERTEEQFF	TGTGCCATCAGTGAACGGACTGAGGAGCAGTTCTTC	TRBJ2-1	few	TRBV10-3	NA
CSVVTRTSGVIETQYF	TGCAGCGTTGTTACCAGGACTAGCGGGGTGATTGAGACCCAGTACTTC	TRBJ2-5	few	TRBV29-1	TRBD2
CVSSFRHGGANQETQYF	TGTGTCAGCAGCTTCCGCCACGGGGGGGCAAACCAAGAGACCCAGTACTTC	TRBJ2-5	NA	TRBV7-2	TRBD2
CASSPSWGFATEAFF	TGTGCCAGTAGTCCCAGTTGGGGGTTCGCCACTGAAGCTTTCTTT	TRBJ1-1	once	TRBV19	NA
CASSQVGNALYEQYF	TGCGCCAGCAGCCAAGTCGGCAATGCCCTATACGAGCAGTACTTC	TRBJ2-7	many	TRBV4-3	NA
CASSPGTGGHIQYF	TGTGCCAGCAGCCCCGGGACAGGTGGGCACATTCAGTACTTC	TRBJ2-4	NA	TRBV3-1	TRBD1
CASSPTPGRGSTYEQYF	TGTGCCAGCAGCCCTACACCGGGGCGGGGGAGTACCTACGAGCAGTACTTC	TRBJ2-7	NA	TRBV5-5	TRBD2
CASGLARQGADINYGYTF	TGCGCCAGCGGCTTGGCCCGACAGGGGGCGGATATTAACTATGGCTACACCTTC	TRBJ1-2	NA	TRBV5-1	TRBD1
CASSPPSGYNSPLHF	TGTGCCAGCAGCCCCCCCTCCGGTTATAATTCACCCCTCCACTTT	TRBJ1-6	few	TRBV7-8	NA
CASSLALEQGNEQFF	TGCGCCAGCAGCTTGGCTCTGGAACAGGGCAATGAGCAGTTCTTC	TRBJ2-1	NA	TRBV5-1	NA
CASSLEKGYEQYF	TGTGCCAGCAGCCTTGAGAAGGGATACGAGCAGTACTTC	TRBJ2-7	NA	TRBV5-8	NA